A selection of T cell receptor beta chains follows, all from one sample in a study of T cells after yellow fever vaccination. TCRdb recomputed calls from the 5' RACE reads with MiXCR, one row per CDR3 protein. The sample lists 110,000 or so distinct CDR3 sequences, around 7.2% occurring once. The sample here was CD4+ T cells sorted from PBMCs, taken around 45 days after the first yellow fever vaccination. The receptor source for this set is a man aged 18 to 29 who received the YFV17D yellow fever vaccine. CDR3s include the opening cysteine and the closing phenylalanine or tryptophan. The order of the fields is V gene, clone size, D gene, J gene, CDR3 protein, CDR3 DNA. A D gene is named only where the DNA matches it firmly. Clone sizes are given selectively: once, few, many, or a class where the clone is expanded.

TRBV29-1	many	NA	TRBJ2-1	CSVGLRGGPGNEQFF	TGCAGCGTCGGCCTACGGGGCGGGCCCGGCAATGAGCAGTTCTTC
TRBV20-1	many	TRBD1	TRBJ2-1	CSARRQGDNYNEQFF	TGCAGTGCTAGAAGACAGGGGGATAACTACAATGAGCAGTTCTTC
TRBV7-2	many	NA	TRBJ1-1	CASSRAVLDTEAFF	TGTGCCAGCAGCAGGGCAGTACTGGACACTGAAGCTTTCTTT
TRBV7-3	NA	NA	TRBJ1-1	CASSPQNSNTEAFF	TGTGCCAGCAGCCCCCAAAATTCGAACACTGAAGCTTTCTTT
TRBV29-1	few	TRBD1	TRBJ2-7	CSVERAGGPSYEQYF	TGCAGCGTTGAAAGGGCAGGGGGACCCTCCTACGAGCAGTACTTC
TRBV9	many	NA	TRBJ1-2	CASSVTGNYGYTF	TGTGCCAGCAGCGTAACAGGGAACTATGGCTACACCTTC
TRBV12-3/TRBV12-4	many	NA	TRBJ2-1	CASSLGFGGADSLSYNEQFF	TGTGCCAGCAGTTTAGGGTTTGGGGGGGCCGACTCCCTCTCCTACAATGAGCAGTTCTTC
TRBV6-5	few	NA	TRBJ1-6	CASSSGGVSIYNSPLHF	TGTGCCAGCAGTTCCGGGGGGGTCTCGATCTATAATTCACCCCTCCACTTT
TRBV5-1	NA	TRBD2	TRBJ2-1	CASSGSGGAGYNEQFF	TGCGCCAGCTCCGGTAGCGGGGGGGCCGGGTACAATGAGCAGTTCTTC
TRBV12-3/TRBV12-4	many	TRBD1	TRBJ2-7	CASSEPGQGYEQYF	TGTGCCAGCAGCGAGCCGGGACAGGGATACGAGCAGTACTTC
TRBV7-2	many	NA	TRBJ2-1	CASSPRGGPYNEQFF	TGTGCCAGCAGCCCTCGGGGAGGTCCCTACAATGAGCAGTTCTTC
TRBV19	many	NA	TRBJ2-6	CASGPRAGANVLTF	TGTGCCTCGGGCCCCAGGGCTGGGGCCAACGTCCTGACTTTC
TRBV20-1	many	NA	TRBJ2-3	CSVGGRTDTQYF	TGCAGTGTGGGGGGGCGAACAGATACGCAGTATTTT
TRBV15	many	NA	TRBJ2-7	CATSRDRSAYEQYF	TGTGCCACCAGCAGAGATCGCTCTGCCTACGAGCAGTACTTC
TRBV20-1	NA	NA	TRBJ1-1	CSASQGTEAFF	TGCAGTGCCAGTCAGGGGACTGAAGCTTTCTTT
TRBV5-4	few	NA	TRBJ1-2	CASSGGLTSGGYTF	TGTGCCAGCAGCGGGGGCCTGACCTCGGGCGGCTACACCTTC
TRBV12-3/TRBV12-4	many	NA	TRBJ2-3	CASARNGGGADTQYF	TGTGCCAGCGCGAGGAATGGGGGGGGGGCCGATACGCAGTATTTT
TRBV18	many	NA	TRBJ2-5	CASSPGNQETQYF	TGTGCCAGCAGCCCCGGTAACCAAGAGACCCAGTACTTC
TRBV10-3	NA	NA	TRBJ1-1	CAISPSQADTEAFF	TGTGCCATCAGTCCGTCCCAGGCTGACACTGAAGCTTTCTTT
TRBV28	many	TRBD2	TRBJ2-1	CASSSGAYNEQFF	TGTGCCAGTTCTAGCGGGGCCTACAATGAGCAGTTCTTC
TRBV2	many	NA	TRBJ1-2	CASSERWSDYGYTF	TGTGCCAGCAGTGAAAGGTGGTCGGATTATGGCTACACCTTC
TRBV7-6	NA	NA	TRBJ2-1	CASSPKAGSSGNEQFF	TGTGCCAGCAGCCCTAAGGCGGGCTCGTCGGGGAATGAGCAGTTCTTC